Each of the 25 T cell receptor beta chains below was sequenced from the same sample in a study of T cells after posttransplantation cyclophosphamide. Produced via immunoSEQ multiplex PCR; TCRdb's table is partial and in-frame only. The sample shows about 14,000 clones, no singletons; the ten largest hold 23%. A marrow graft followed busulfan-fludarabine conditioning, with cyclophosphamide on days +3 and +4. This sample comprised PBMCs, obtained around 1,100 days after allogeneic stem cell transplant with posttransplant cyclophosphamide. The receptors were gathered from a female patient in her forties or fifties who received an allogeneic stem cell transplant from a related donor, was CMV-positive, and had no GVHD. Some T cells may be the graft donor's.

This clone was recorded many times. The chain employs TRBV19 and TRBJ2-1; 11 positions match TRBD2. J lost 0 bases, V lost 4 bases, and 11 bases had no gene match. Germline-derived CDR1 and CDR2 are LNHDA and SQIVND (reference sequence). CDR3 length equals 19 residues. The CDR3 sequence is CASSTSASGGPSSYNEQFF. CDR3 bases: TGTGCCAGTAGTACATCGGCTAGCGGGGGGCCCAGCTCCTACAATGAGCAGTTCTTC.

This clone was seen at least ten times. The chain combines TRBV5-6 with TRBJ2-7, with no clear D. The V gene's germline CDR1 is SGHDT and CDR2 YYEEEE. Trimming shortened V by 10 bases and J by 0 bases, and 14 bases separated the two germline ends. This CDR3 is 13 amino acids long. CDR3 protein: CAGSLAYSYEQYF. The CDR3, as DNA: TGTGCCGGATCATTAGCCTACTCCTACGAGCAGTACTTC.

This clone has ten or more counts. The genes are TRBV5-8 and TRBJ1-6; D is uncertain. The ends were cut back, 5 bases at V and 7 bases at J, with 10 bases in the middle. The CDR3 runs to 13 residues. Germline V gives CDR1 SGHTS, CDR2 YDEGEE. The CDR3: CASSRGRNSPLHF. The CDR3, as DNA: TGTGCCAGCAGTCGAGGGAGGAATTCACCCCTCCACTTT.

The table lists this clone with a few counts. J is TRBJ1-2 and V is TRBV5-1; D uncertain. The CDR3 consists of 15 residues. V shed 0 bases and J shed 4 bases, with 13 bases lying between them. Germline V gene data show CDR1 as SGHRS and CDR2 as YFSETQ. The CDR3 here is CASSLGEVGGYGYTF. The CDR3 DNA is TGCGCCAGCAGCTTGGGTGAAGTCGGAGGCTATGGCTACACCTTC. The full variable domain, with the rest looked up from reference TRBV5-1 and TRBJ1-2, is KAGVTQTPRYLIKTRGQQVTLSCSPISGHRSVSWYQQTPGQGLQFLFEYFSETQRNKGNFPGRFSGRQFSNSRSEMNVSTLELGDSALYLCASSLGEVGGYGYTFGSGTRLTVV.

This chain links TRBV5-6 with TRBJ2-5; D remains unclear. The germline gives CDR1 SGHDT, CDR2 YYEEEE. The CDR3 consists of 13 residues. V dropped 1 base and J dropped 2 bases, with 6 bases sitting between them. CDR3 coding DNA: TGTGCCAGCAGCTTGTGGCAGCAAGAGACCCAGTACTTC. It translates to CASSLWQQETQYF.

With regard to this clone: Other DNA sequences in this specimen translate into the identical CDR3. The CDR3 region has the DNA TGTGCCAGCAGTATCAAACAGAAGACGGCCTACGAGCAGTACTTC. Amino acids: CASSIKQKTAYEQYF. The gene calls are TRBV9 and TRBJ2-7; D unclear. Trimming left V 5 bases short and J 2 bases short, with 17 bases between. Germline V lookup: CDR1 SGDLS, CDR2 YYNGEE. This CDR3 has 15 residues.

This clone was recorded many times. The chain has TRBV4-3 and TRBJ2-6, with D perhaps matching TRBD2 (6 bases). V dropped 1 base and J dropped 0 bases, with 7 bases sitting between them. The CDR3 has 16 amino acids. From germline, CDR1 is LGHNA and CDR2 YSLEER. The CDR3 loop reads CASSQVGGSGANVLTF. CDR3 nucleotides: TGCGCCAGCAGCCAAGTGGGAGGCTCTGGGGCCAACGTCCTGACTTTC.

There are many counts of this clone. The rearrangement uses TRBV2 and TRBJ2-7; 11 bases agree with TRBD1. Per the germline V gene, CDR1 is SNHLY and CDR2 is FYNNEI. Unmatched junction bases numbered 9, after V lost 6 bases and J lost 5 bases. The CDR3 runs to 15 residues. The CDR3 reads CASSEPGQGENEQYF. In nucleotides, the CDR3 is TGTGCCAGCAGCGAACCGGGACAGGGGGAAAACGAGCAGTACTTC. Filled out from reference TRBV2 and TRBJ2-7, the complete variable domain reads EPEVTQTPSHQVTQMGQEVILRCVPISNHLYFYWYRQILGQKVEFLVSFYNNEISEKSEIFDDQFSVERPDGSNFTLKIRSTKLEDSAMYFCASSEPGQGENEQYFGPGTRLTVT.

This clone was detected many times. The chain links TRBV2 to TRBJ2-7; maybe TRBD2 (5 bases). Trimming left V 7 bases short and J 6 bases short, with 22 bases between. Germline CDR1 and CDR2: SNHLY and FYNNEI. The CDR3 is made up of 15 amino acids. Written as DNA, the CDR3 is TGTGCCAGCACCCTCTTGAGGGATGCCGGCGGCGAGCAGTACTTC. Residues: CASTLLRDAGGEQYF.

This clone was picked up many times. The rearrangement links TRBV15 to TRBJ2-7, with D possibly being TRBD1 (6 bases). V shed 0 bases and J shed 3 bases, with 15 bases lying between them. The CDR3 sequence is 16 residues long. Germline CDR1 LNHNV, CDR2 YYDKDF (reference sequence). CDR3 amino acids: CATSRDRAGVLYEQYF. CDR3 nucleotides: TGTGCCACCAGCAGAGATAGGGCAGGGGTCCTCTACGAGCAGTACTTC.

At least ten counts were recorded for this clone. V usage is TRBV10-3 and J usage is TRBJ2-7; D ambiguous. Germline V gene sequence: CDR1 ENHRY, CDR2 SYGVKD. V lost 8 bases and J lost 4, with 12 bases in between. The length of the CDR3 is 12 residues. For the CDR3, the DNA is TGTGCCATCGCGACAAAGGATTACGAGCAGTACTTC. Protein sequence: CAIATKDYEQYF.

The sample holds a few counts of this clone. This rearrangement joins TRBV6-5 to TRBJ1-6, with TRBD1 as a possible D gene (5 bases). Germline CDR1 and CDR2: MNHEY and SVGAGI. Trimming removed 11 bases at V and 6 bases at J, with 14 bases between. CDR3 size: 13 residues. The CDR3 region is CAGGGTVNSPLHF. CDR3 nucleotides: TGTGCCGGCGGGGGTACTGTTAATTCACCCCTCCACTTT.

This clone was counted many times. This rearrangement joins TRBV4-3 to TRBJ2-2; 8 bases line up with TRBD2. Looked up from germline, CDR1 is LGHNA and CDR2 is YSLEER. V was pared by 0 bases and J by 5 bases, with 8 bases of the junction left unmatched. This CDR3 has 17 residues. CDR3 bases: TGCGCCAGCAGCCAAGATGCGGGCGGGGGGCGGACCGGGGAGCTGTTTTTT. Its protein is CASSQDAGGGRTGELFF.

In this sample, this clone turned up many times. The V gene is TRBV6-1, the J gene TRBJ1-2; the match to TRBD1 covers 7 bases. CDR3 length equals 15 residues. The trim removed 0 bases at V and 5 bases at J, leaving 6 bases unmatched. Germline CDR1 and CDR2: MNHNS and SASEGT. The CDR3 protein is CASSEAGDSRYGYTF. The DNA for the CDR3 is TGTGCCAGCAGTGAAGCTGGGGACAGCAGATATGGCTACACCTTC.

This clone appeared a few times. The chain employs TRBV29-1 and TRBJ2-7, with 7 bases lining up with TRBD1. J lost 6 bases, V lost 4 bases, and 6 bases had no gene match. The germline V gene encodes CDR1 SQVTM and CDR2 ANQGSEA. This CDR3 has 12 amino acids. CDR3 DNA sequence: TGCAGCGTTGGTAGGTCAGGGGGCGAGCAGTACTTC. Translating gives CSVGRSGGEQYF.

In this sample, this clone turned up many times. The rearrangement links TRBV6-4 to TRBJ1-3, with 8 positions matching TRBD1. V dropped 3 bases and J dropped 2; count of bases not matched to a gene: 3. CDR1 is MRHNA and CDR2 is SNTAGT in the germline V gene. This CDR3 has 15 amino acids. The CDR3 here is CASSDETGAGNTIYF. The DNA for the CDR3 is TGTGCCAGCAGTGATGAGACAGGGGCTGGAAACACCATATATTTT.

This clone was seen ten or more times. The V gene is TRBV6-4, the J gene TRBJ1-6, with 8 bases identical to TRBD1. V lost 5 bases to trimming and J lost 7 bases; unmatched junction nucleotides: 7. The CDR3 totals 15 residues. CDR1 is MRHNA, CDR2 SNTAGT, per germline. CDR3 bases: TGTGCCAGCAGTTCGTCCGGGACAGGAAATTCACCCCTCCACTTT. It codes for CASSSSGTGNSPLHF.

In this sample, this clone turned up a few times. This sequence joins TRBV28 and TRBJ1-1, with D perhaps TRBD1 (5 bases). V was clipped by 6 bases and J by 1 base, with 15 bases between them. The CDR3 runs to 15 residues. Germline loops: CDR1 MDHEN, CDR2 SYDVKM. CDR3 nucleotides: TGTGCCAGCAGAGTAACCGTGGGGGGGAACACTGAAGCTTTCTTT. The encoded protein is CASRVTVGGNTEAFF.

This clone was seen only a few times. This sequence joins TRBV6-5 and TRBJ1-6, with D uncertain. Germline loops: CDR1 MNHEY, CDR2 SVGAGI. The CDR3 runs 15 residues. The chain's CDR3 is CAVRGRISYNSPLHF. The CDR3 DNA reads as TGTGCTGTTCGAGGGAGGATATCCTATAATTCACCCCTCCACTTT.

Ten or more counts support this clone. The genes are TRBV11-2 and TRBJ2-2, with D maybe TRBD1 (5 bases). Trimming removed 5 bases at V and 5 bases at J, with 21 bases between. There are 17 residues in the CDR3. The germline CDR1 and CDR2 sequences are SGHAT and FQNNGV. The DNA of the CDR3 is TGTGCCAGCAGCCGGTATAGGGGCCAGGGAATAACCGGGGAGCTGTTTTTT. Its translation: CASSRYRGQGITGELFF.

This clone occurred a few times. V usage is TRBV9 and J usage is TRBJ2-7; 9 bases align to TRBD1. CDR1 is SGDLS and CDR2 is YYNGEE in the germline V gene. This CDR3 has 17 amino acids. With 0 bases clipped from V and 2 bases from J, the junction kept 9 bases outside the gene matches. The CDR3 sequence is CASSVGRDRVGPYEQYF. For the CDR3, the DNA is TGTGCCAGCAGCGTAGGCCGGGACAGGGTTGGGCCCTACGAGCAGTACTTC.

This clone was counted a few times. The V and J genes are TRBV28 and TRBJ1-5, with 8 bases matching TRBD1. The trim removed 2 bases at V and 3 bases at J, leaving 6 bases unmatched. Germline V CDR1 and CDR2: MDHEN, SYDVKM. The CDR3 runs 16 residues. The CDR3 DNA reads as TGTGCCAGCAGTTTACGCAGGGGGCCCTACAATCAGCCCCAGCATTTT. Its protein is CASSLRRGPYNQPQHF.

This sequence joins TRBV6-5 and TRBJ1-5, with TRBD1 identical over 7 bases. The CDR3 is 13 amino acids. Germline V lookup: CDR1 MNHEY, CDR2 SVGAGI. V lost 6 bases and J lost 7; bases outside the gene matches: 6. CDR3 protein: CASSLQGQQPQHF. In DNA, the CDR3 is TGTGCCAGCAGCCTCCAGGGACAGCAGCCCCAGCATTTT.

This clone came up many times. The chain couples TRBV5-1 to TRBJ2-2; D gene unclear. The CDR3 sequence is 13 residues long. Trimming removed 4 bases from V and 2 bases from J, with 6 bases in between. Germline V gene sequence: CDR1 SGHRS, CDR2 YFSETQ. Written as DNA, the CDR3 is TGCGCCAGCAGCACACAAAACACCGGGGAGCTGTTTTTT. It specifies CASSTQNTGELFF.

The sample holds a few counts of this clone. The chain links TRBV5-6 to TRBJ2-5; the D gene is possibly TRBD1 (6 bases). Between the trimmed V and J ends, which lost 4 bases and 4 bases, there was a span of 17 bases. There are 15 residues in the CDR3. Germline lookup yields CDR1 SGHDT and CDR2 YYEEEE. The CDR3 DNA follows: TGTGCCAGCAGCCCCGGGCAGGGGTTGTCAGAGACCCAGTACTTC. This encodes CASSPGQGLSETQYF.